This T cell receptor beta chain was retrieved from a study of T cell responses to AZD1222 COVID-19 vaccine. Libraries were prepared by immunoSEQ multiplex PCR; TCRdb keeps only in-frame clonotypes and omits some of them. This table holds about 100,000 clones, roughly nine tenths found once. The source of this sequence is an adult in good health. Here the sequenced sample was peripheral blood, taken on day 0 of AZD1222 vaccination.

DNA of the CDR3: TGTGCCAGCACGAAAGGCAGAATGAACACTGAAGCTTTCTTT. Translating it yields CASTKGRMNTEAFF. The chain recombines TRBV9 with TRBJ1-1; D unclear. Between the trimmed V and J ends, which lost 6 bases and 0 bases, there was a span of 12 bases. Germline V CDR1 and CDR2: SGDLS, YYNGEE. The CDR3 covers 14 residues. Full variable domain (remainder filled in from reference TRBV9 and TRBJ1-1): DSGVTQTPKHLITATGQRVTLRCSPRSGDLSVYWYQQSLDQGLQFLIQYYNGEERAKGNILERFSAQQFPDLHSELNLSSLELGDSALYFCASTKGRMNTEAFFGQGTRLTVV.